The clone carrying this T cell receptor beta chain was counted a few times. The antigen remains unidentified. V was shortened by 6 bases and J by 5 bases, with 16 bases between the two germline ends. Germline V CDR1 and CDR2: MNHEY, SVGEGT. This CDR3 spans 14 amino acids. This sample stems from a study of T cell responses to AZD1222 COVID-19 vaccine. General study findings and limits: Seropositive at baseline were only a handful of AZD1222 recipients.

Using immunoSEQ multiplex PCR, the repertoire was profiled, and TCRdb retains in-frame clones only, with some absent. The sample has some 130,000 clones, 90% to 95% seen once. This chain uses TRBV6-2 or TRBV6-3 with TRBJ2-5; D may be TRBD1 (5 bases). This TCR derives from an adult in good health. Here the sequenced sample was peripheral blood, taken on day 0 of AZD1222 vaccination. The CDR3 nucleotides are TGTGCCAGCAGCCGACCAGGGAATCGGGAGACCCAGTACTTC. The encoded protein is CASSRPGNRETQYF.